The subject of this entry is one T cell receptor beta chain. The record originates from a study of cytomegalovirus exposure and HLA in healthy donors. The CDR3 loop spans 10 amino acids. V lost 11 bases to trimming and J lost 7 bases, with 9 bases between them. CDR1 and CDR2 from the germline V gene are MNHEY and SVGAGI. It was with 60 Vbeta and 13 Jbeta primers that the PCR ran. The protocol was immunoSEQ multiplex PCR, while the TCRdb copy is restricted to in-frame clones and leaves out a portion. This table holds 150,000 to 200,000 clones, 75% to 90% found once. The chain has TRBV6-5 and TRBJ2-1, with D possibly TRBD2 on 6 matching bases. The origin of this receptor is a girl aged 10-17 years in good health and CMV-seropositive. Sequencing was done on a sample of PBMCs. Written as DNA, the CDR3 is TGTGCCGTGGGGAGGAATGAGCAGTTCTTC. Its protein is CAVGRNEQFF.